Each of the 21 T cell receptor beta chains below was sequenced from the same sample in a study of neoadjuvant nivolumab and ipilimumab in lung cancer. Repertoires were generated with immunoSEQ multiplex PCR, while TCRdb's copy carries only in-frame clones and drops some. The sample includes approximately 23,000 clones, approximately 77% of them seen just once. The sample here was peripheral blood, taken before neoadjuvant nivolumab, alone or with ipilimumab. Receptor source: an adult with non-small cell lung cancer.

The V gene is TRBV10-3, the J gene TRBJ1-4; D unclear. The V end was cut by 6 bases, the J end by 8 bases, with 13 bases between. The germline CDR1 and CDR2 sequences are ENHRY and SYGVKD. The CDR3 contains 13 residues. CDR3 nucleotides: TGTGCCATCAGGGACTCTCTGTGGGAAAAACTGTTTTTT. Residues: CAIRDSLWEKLFF.

The gene calls are TRBV19 and TRBJ2-7; possible D gene TRBD1, 5 bases. The CDR3 spans 14 residues. Trimming pared 3 bases from V and 0 bases from J, leaving 9 bases between. The germline V gene has CDR1 LNHDA and CDR2 SQIVND (reference sequence). For the CDR3, the DNA is TGTGCCAGTAGTATTGGGCAGGGCTCCTACGAGCAGTACTTC. As protein: CASSIGQGSYEQYF.

The chain uses TRBV2 and TRBJ1-2; D unresolved. The germline gives CDR1 SNHLY, CDR2 FYNNEI. Trimming took 7 bases from V and 3 from J, leaving 9 bases between them. The CDR3 is 12 residues long. The CDR3 here is CASTMVDYGYTF. Written as DNA, the CDR3 is TGTGCCAGCACCATGGTGGACTATGGCTACACCTTC.

This clone occurred a few times. The chain links TRBV19 to TRBJ1-5, with no clear D. Germline-derived CDR1 and CDR2 are LNHDA and SQIVND (reference sequence). Trimming shortened V by 8 bases and J by 5 bases, and 4 bases separated the two germline ends. The CDR3 consists of 10 residues. The CDR3 nucleotides read TGTGCCAGTTCCTATCAGCCCCAGCATTTT. Encoded protein: CASSYQPQHF.

This chain uses TRBV6-6 with TRBJ1-5; perhaps TRBD1 as D (5 bases). Germline V lookup: CDR1 MNHNY, CDR2 SVGAGI (reference sequence). The CDR3 is 16 residues long. The V end lost 6 bases, the J end lost 9 bases, and 24 bases lay between the germline ends. The CDR3 protein is CASSHGDSYYVGPQHF. The DNA of the CDR3 is TGTGCCAGCAGCCATGGCGACAGTTATTATGTAGGGCCCCAGCATTTT.

The V call is TRBV7-9, the J call TRBJ2-1; possible D gene TRBD1, 6 bases. V was clipped by 8 bases and J by 8 bases, with 19 bases between them. CDR3 length equals 14 residues. Germline loops: CDR1 SEHNR, CDR2 FQNEAQ (reference sequence). CDR3 amino acids: CASATRTRGDEQFF. CDR3 nucleotides: TGTGCCAGCGCCACCCGGACCAGGGGAGATGAGCAGTTCTTC.

This chain links TRBV5-1 with TRBJ2-7, with TRBD1 as a possible D gene (6 bases). The CDR3 has 12 amino acids. Germline CDR1 SGHRS, CDR2 YFSETQ. Trimming took 4 bases from V and 5 from J, leaving 10 bases between them. The CDR3 DNA follows: TGCGCCAGCAGCACCAAGGGGGACGAGCAGTACTTC. It codes for CASSTKGDEQYF.

The count of this clone is one. The chain employs TRBV7-9 and TRBJ1-1; D is unresolved. CDR1 is SEHNR, CDR2 FQNEAQ, per germline (reference sequence). CDR3 length: 13 residues. The V end was cut by 2 bases, the J end by 1 base, with 5 bases between. For the CDR3, the DNA is TGTGCCAGCAGCTTATTTGGGAACACTGAAGCTTTCTTT. Translated: CASSLFGNTEAFF.

This clone was seen only a few times. V and J are TRBV6-1 and TRBJ2-6; D uncertain. The V gene's germline CDR1 is MNHNS and CDR2 SASEGT. The V end lost 6 bases, the J end lost 4 bases, and 7 bases lay between the germline ends. This CDR3 contains 13 residues. Here the CDR3 DNA reads TGTGCCAGCAGAGTAGCCGGGGCCAACGTCCTGACTTTC. Translated, it gives CASRVAGANVLTF.

This chain links TRBV10-3 with TRBJ2-3, with 8 bases lining up with TRBD1. Per the germline V gene, CDR1 is ENHRY and CDR2 is SYGVKD. The V segment lost 2 bases and the J segment 0 bases; nucleotides outside the gene matches: 7. This CDR3 is built from 17 residues. Here the CDR3 reads CAISEGQGISSTDTQYF. The CDR3 bases are TGTGCCATCAGTGAGGGACAGGGCATTTCTAGCACAGATACGCAGTATTTT.

The gene calls are TRBV14 and TRBJ1-1; no clear D gene. V was shortened by 0 bases and J by 0 bases, with 8 bases between the two germline ends. From germline, CDR1 is SGHDN and CDR2 FVKESK. This CDR3 contains 15 residues. This CDR3 is CASSQEAEMNTEAFF. The CDR3 nucleotides read TGTGCCAGCAGCCAAGAGGCGGAGATGAACACTGAAGCTTTCTTT. The whole variable domain, remainder taken from reference TRBV14 and TRBJ1-1, is EAGVTQFPSHSVIEKGQTVTLRCDPISGHDNLYWYRRVMGKEIKFLLHFVKESKQDESGMPNNRFLAERTGGTYSTLKVQPAELEDSGVYFCASSQEAEMNTEAFFGQGTRLTVV.

The chain is built from TRBV4-2 and TRBJ1-4; 9 positions match TRBD1. This CDR3 contains 15 residues. Germline loops: CDR1 LGHNA, CDR2 YNFKEQ. V lost 4 bases to trimming and J lost 8 bases; unmatched junction nucleotides: 8. Here the CDR3 DNA reads TGTGCCAGCAGCCCTCAGGGAGACAGGGGGGAAAAACTGTTTTTT. Translation: CASSPQGDRGEKLFF.

The chain combines TRBV4-1 with TRBJ1-1, with unresolved D. V was shortened by 1 base and J by 6 bases, with 15 bases between the two germline ends. In germline, CDR1 is MGHRA, CDR2 YSYEKL. This CDR3 region has 15 residues. CDR3 sequence: CASSQAIRVGAEAFF. Written as DNA, the CDR3 is TGCGCCAGCAGCCAAGCAATAAGGGTAGGAGCTGAAGCTTTCTTT.

This rearrangement joins TRBV18 to TRBJ2-7; D is possibly TRBD1 (6 bases). V lost 4 bases to trimming and J lost 3 bases, with 7 bases between them. Germline V CDR1 and CDR2: KGHSH, LQKENI. The CDR3 covers 12 residues. The CDR3 DNA follows: TGTGCCAGCTCACTACAGGGCTACGAGCAGTACTTC. Amino acid sequence: CASSLQGYEQYF.

The genes are TRBV4-1 and TRBJ2-6, with D perhaps TRBD1 (6 bases). Trimming removed 2 bases from V and 2 bases from J, with 10 bases in between. The length of the CDR3 is 16 residues. Germline loops: CDR1 MGHRA, CDR2 YSYEKL. The CDR3, as DNA: TGCGCCAGCAGCCAACCCACAGGGACTGGGGCCAACGTCCTGACTTTC. It codes for CASSQPTGTGANVLTF.

In the case of this clone: One junction end disagrees with the germline gene, perhaps due to a read error. The chain uses TRBV5-1 and TRBJ1-1; 7 bases are a match to TRBD1. This CDR3 comprises 12 residues. Germline CDR1 SGHRS, CDR2 YFSETQ. The CDR3 here is CASSPSQGPGPF. CDR3 nucleotides: TGCGCCAGCAGCCCTTCACAGGGGCCAGGACCTTTT. Full variable domain (remainder filled in from reference TRBV5-1 and TRBJ1-1): KAGVTQTPRYLIKTRGQQVTLSCSPISGHRSVSWYQQTPGQGLQFLFEYFSETQRNKGNFPGRFSGRQFSNSRSEMNVSTLELGDSALYLCASSPSQGPGPFGQGTRLTVV.

This clone occurred a few times. The chain couples TRBV7-2 to TRBJ2-2; 10 nucleotides agree with TRBD2. V lost 0 bases to trimming and J lost 6 bases; unmatched junction nucleotides: 1. Germline lookup yields CDR1 SGHTA and CDR2 FQGNSA. This CDR3 is 15 amino acids long. CDR3: CASSLAGTSAGELFF. The CDR3 nucleotides read TGTGCCAGCAGCTTAGCCGGGACTAGCGCCGGGGAGCTGTTTTTT.

This chain links TRBV7-9 with TRBJ2-7, with D tentatively TRBD1 (6 bases). V was clipped by 7 bases and J by 7 bases, with 23 bases between them. The CDR3 is made up of 15 amino acids. Germline CDR1 reads SEHNR; CDR2 reads FQNEAQ (reference sequence). The CDR3 region is CASTSGSGSGEEQYF. CDR3 coding DNA: TGTGCCAGCACTTCGGGGTCTGGGTCAGGGGAAGAGCAGTACTTC.

This chain joins TRBV7-9 and TRBJ1-2, with D unresolved. The CDR3 consists of 11 residues. V was cut by 4 bases and J by 8 bases, with 8 bases left in between. Germline CDR1 is SEHNR and CDR2 is FQNEAQ (reference sequence). CDR3 nucleotides: TGTGCCAGCAGCTCCGTAGAGGGCTACACCTTC. Amino acid sequence: CASSSVEGYTF. Full variable domain (outside the CDR3, taken from reference TRBV7-9 and TRBJ1-2): DTGVSQNPRHKITKRGQNVTFRCDPISEHNRLYWYRQTLGQGPEFLTYFQNEAQLEKSRLLSDRFSAERPKGSFSTLEIQRTEQGDSAMYLCASSSVEGYTFGSGTRLTVV.

The CDR3 protein is CASSGQRYEQYF. In nucleotides, the CDR3 is TGTGCCAGCAGTGGACAGCGTTACGAGCAGTACTTC. This rearrangement joins TRBV6-1 to TRBJ2-7; D perhaps matches TRBD1 (5 bases). V was pared by 4 bases and J by 4 bases, with 8 bases between. Per germline, CDR1 MNHNS and CDR2 SASEGT. This CDR3 region has 12 residues.

This sequence joins TRBV7-2 and TRBJ2-3; the match to TRBD2 covers 8 bases. The CDR3 has 16 amino acids. V trimming: 3 bases; J trimming: 6 bases; junction bases outside the gene matches: 11. Per the germline V gene, CDR1 is SGHTA and CDR2 is FQGNSA. The CDR3 nucleotides are TGTGCCAGCAGCTTCTGGGGACGGGGGGGTGTGGATACGCAGTATTTT. This encodes CASSFWGRGGVDTQYF.